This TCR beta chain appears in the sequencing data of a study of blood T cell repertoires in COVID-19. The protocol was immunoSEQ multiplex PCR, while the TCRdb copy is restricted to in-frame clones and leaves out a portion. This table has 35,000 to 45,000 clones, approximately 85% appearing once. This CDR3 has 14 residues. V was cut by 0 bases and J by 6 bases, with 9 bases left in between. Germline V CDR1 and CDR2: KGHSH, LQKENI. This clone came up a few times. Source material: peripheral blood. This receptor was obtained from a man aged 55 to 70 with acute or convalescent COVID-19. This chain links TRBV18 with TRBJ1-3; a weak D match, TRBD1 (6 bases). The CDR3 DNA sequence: TGTGCCAGCTCACCACCCCGGACAGAAAACACCATATATTTT. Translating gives CASSPPRTENTIYF.